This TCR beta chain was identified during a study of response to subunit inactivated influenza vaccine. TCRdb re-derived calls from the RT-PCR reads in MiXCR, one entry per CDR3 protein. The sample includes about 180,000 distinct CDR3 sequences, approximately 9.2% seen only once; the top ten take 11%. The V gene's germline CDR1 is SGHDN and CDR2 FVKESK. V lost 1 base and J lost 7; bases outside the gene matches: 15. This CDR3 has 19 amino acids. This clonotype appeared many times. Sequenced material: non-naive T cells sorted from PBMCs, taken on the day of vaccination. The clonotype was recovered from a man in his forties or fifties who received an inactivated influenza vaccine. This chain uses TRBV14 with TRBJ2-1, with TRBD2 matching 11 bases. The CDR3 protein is CASSQGILAGVIRGNEQFF. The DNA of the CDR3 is TGTGCCAGCAGCCAAGGTATACTAGCGGGAGTCATAAGAGGTAATGAGCAGTTCTTC.